One T cell receptor (beta chain) is described in this entry. Its antigen is still unknown. Treatment described: 15 to 20 received Ad26.COV2.S at low or high dose, single or two shots; five or six received placebo; per-sample allocation not given. Day 63 after the first vaccine or placebo injection was the time point for sampling. Produced via immunoSEQ multiplex PCR; TCRdb's table is partial and in-frame only. In the table there are 350,000 to 400,000 clones, approximately 91% of which are singletons. Trimming stripped 7 bases from V and 4 bases from J, with 16 bases between. The CDR3 contains 14 residues. Germline V gives CDR1 SNHLY, CDR2 FYNNEI. These data are taken from a study of Ad26.COV2.S vaccination and SARS-CoV-2 variants. General study findings and limits: A substantial breadth of spike-specific CD8+ and CD4+ T cell responses after vaccination has been reported.

The input for sequencing was peripheral blood, taken in a trial of Ad26.COV2.S vaccine versus placebo. V and J are TRBV2 and TRBJ1-1, with D tentatively TRBD1 (5 bases). The sequence was obtained from a person between 18 and 65 years old who received the Ad26.COV2.S COVID-19 vaccine or a placebo. The CDR3 DNA reads as TGTGCCAGCACCCCGGGACCGGCGAGCACTGAAGCTTTCTTT. Translation: CASTPGPASTEAFF.